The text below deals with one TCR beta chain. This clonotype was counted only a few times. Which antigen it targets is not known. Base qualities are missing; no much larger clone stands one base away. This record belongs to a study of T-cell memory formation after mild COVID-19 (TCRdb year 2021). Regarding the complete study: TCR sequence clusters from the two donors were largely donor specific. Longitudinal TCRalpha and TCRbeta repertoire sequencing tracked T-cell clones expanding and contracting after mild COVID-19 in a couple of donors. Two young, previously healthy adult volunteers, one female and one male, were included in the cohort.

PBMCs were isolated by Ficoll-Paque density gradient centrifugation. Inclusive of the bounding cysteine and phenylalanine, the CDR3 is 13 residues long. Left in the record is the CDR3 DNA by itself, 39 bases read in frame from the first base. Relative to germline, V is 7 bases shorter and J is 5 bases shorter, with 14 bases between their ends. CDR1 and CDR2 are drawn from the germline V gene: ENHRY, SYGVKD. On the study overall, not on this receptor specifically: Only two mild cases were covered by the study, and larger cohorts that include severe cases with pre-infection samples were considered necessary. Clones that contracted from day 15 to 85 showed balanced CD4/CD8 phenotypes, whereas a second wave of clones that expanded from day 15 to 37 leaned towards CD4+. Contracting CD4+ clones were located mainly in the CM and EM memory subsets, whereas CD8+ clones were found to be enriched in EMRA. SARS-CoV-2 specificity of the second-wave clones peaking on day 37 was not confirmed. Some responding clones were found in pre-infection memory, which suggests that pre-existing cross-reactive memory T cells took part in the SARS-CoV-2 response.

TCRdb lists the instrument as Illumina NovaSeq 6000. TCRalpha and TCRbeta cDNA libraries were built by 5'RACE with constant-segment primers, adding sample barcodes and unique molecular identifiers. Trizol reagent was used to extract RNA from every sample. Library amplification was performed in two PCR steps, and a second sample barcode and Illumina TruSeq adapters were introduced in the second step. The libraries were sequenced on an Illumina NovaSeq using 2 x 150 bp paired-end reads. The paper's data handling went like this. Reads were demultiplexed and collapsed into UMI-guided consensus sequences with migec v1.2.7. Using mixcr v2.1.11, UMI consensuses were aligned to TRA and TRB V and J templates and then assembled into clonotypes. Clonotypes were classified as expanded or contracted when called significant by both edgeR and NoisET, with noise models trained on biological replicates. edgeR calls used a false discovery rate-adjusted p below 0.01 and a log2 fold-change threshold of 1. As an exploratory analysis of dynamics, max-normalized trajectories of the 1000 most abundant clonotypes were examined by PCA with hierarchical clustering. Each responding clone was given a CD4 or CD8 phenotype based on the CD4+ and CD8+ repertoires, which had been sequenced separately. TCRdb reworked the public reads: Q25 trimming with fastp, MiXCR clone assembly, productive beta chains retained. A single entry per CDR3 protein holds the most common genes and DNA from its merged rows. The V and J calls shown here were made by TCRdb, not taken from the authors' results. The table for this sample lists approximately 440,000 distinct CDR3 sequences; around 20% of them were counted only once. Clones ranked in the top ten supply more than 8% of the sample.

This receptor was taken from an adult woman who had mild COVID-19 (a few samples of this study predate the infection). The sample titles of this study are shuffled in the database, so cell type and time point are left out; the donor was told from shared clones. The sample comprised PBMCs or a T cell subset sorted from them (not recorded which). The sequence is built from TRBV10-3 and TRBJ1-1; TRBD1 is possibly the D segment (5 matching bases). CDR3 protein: CAIKEGPGTEAFF. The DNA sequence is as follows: TGTGCCATCAAGGAGGGACCGGGGACTGAAGCTTTCTTT.